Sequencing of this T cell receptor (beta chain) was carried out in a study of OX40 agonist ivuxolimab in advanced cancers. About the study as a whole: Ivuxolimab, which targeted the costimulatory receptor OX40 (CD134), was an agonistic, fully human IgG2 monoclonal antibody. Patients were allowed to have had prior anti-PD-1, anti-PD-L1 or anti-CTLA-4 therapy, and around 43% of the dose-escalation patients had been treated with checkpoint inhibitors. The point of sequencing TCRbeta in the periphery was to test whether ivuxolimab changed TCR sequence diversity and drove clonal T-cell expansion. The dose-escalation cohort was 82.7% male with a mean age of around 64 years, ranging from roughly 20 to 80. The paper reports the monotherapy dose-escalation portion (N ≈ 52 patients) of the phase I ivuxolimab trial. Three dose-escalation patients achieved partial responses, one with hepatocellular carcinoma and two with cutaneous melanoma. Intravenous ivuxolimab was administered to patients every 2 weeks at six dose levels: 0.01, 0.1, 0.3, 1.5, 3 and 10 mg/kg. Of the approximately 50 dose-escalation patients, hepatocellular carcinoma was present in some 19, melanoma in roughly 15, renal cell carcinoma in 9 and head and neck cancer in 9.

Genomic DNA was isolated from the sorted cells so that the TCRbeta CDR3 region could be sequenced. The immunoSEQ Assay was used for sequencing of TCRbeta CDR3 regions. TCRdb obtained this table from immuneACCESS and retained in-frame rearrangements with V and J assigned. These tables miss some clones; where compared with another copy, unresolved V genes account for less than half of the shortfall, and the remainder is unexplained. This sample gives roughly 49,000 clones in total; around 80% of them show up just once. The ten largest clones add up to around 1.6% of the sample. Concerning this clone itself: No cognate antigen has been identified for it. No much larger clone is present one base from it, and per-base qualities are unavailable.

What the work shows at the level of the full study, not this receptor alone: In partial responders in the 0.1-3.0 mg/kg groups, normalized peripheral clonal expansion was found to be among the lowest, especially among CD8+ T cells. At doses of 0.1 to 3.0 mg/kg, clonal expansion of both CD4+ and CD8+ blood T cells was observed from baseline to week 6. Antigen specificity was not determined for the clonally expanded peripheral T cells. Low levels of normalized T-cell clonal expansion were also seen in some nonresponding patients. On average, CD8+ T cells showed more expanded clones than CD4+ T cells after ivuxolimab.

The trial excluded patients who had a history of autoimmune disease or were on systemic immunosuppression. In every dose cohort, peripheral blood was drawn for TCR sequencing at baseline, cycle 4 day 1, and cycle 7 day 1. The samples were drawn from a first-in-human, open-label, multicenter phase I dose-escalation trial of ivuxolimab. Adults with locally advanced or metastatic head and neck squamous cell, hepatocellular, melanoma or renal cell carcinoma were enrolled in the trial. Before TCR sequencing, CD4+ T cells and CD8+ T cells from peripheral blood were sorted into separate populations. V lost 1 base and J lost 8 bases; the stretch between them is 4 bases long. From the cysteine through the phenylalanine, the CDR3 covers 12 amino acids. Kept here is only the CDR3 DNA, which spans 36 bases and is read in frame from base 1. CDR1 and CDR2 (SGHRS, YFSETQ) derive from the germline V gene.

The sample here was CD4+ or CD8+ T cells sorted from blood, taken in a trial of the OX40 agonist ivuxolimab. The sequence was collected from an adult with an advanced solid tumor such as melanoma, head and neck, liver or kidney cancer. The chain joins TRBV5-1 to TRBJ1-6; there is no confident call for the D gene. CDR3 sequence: CASSLTDSPLHF. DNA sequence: TGCGCCAGCAGCTTGACAGATTCACCCCTCCACTTT.